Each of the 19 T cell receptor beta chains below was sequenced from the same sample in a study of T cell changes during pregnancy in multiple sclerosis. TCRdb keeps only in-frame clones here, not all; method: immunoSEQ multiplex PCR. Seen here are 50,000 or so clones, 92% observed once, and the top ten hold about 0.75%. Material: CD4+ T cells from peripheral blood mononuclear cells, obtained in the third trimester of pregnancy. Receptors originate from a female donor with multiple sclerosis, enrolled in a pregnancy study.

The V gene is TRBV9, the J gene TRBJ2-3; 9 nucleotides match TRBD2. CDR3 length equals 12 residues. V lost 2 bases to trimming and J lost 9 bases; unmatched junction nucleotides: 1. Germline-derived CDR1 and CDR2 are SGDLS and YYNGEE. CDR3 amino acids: CASSVLAGTQYF. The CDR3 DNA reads TGTGCCAGCAGCGTCCTAGCGGGGACGCAGTATTTT.

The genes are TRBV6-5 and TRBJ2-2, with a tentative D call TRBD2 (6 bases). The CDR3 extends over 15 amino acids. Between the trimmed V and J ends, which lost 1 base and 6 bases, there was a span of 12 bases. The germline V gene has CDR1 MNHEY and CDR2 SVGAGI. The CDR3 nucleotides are TGTGCCAGCAGTTACTTGGCGGGGCGAGCCGGGGAGCTGTTTTTT. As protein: CASSYLAGRAGELFF.

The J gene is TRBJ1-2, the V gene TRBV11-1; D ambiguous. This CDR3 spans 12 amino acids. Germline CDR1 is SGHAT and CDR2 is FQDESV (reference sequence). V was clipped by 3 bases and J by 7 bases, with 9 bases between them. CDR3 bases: TGTGCCAGCAGCTTTGACGGGGTTGGCTACACCTTC. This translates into CASSFDGVGYTF.

DNA of the CDR3: TGTGCCAGCAGTTTCGGACTAGCGGGATCAGAGACCCAGTACTTC. Its translation: CASSFGLAGSETQYF. The chain combines TRBV27 with TRBJ2-5; 12 positions agree with TRBD2. Germline-derived CDR1 and CDR2 are MNHEY and SMNVEV (reference sequence). The CDR3 consists of 15 residues. With V trimmed by 3 bases and J by 4 bases, 3 bases remained unmatched.

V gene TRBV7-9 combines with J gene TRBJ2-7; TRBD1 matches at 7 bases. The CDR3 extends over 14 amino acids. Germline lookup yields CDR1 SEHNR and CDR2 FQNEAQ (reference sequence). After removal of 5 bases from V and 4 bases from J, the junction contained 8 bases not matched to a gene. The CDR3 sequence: CASSQPGQIYEQYF. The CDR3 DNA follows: TGTGCCAGCAGCCAACCGGGACAGATTTACGAGCAGTACTTC.

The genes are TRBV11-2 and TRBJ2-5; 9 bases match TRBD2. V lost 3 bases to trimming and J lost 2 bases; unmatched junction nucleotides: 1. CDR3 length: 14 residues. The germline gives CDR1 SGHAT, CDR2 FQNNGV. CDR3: CASSLAGGQETQYF. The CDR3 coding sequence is TGTGCCAGCAGCTTGGCGGGGGGGCAAGAGACCCAGTACTTC.

CDR3 bases: TGTGCCAGCAGCCCTACGGTCTGGCGGGGGGCGACCAATGAGCAGTTCTTC. Protein sequence: CASSPTVWRGATNEQFF. The gene calls are TRBV5-4 and TRBJ2-1, with TRBD2 matching over 8 bases. CDR3 length: 17 residues. Germline-derived CDR1 and CDR2 are SGHNT and YYREEE (reference sequence). The J segment lost 6 bases and the V segment lost 4 bases, leaving 15 bases of the junction unmatched.

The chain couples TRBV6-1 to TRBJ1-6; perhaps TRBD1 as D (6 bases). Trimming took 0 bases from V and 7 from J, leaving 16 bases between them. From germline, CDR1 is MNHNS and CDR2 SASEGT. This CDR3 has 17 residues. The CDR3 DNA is TGTGCCAGCAGTGAAGCGCTGGGGGCTAGGCAAAATTCACCCCTCCACTTT. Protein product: CASSEALGARQNSPLHF.

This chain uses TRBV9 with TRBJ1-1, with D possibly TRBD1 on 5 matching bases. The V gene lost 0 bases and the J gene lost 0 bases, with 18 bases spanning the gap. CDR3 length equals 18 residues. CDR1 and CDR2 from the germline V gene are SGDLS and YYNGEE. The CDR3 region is CASSVGGGQGQLNTEAFF. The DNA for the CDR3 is TGTGCCAGCAGCGTAGGGGGAGGACAAGGGCAGTTGAACACTGAAGCTTTCTTT.

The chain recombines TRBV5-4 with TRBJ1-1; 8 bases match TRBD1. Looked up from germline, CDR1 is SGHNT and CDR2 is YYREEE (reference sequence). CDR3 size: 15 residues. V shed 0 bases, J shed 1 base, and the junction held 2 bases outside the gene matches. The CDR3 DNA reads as TGTGCCAGCAGCTTGGGGGGGACAGGGAACACTGAAGCTTTCTTT. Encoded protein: CASSLGGTGNTEAFF.

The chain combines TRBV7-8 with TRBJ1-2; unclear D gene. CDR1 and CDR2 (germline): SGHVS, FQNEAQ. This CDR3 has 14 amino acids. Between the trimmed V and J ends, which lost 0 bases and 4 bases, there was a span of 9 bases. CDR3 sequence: CASSLAQNIYGYTF. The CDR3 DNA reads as TGTGCCAGCAGCTTAGCTCAGAATATCTATGGCTACACCTTC.

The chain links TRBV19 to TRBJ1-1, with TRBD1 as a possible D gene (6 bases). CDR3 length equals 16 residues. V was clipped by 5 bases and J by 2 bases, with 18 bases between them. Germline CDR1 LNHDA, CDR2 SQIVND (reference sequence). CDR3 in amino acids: CASSPLDRNGNTEAFF. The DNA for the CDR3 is TGTGCCAGTAGTCCACTGGACAGAAACGGTAACACTGAAGCTTTCTTT.

The CDR3 here is CAATSGQGYSPLHF. The CDR3 bases are TGTGCCGCCACCTCGGGACAGGGGTATTCACCCCTCCACTTT. The chain links TRBV6-6 to TRBJ1-6; 10 bases are shared with TRBD1. The CDR3 has 14 amino acids. From germline, CDR1 is MNHNY and CDR2 SVGAGI (reference sequence). With 11 bases clipped from V and 8 bases from J, the junction kept 9 bases outside the gene matches.

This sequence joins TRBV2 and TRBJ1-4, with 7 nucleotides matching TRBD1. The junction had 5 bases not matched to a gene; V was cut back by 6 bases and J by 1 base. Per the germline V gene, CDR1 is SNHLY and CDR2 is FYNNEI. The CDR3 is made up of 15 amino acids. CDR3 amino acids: CASRPRDRTNEKLFF. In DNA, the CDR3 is TGTGCCAGCAGACCTCGGGACAGAACTAATGAAAAACTGTTTTTT.

CDR3 coding DNA: TGTGCCAGCAGCTTCCTATTCAGCAATCAGCCCCAGCATTTT. It yields the protein CASSFLFSNQPQHF. This chain joins TRBV5-6 and TRBJ1-5; D is undetermined. Germline CDR1 SGHDT, CDR2 YYEEEE. V shed 2 bases and J shed 1 base, with 7 bases lying between them. The CDR3 extends over 14 amino acids.

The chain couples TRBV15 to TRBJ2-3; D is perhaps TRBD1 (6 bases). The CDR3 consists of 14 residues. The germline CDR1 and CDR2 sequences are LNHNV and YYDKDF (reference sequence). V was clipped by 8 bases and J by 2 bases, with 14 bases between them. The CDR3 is CATGVRTDTDTQYF. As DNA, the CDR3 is TGTGCCACCGGTGTCCGGACAGACACAGATACGCAGTATTTT.

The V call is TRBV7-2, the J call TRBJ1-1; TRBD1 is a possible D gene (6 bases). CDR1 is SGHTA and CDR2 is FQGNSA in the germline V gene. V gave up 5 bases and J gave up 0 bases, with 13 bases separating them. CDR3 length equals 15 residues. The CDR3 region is CASSPRWTVNTEAFF. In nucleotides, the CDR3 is TGTGCCAGCAGCCCCAGATGGACAGTGAACACTGAAGCTTTCTTT.

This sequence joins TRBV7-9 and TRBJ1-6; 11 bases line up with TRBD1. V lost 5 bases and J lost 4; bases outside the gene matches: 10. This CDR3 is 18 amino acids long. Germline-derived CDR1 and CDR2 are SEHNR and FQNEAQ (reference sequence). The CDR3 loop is CASSPGTGGALYNSPLHF. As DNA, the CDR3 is TGTGCCAGCAGCCCCGGGACAGGGGGGGCATTGTATAATTCACCCCTCCACTTT.

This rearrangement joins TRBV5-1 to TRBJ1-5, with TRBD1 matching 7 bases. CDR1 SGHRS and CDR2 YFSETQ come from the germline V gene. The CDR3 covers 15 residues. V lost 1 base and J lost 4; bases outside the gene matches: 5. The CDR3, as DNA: TGCGCCAGCAGCTTGACGACAGGGTGGAATCAGCCCCAGCATTTT. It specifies CASSLTTGWNQPQHF.